This T cell receptor (beta chain) was documented in a study of cytomegalovirus exposure and HLA in healthy donors. Primers for the PCR totalled 60 Vbeta and 13 Jbeta. Data came from immunoSEQ multiplex PCR; TCRdb stores just in-frame clones and leaves some out. The table records tens of thousands of clones, over 75% of them present only once. CDR1 is SGDLS, CDR2 YYNGEE, per germline. The CDR3 runs 14 residues. Germline trimming cut 7 bases from V and 5 bases from J; bases unmatched to any gene: 12. About this clone itself: Its antigen is not identified.

General study findings and limits: Later genetic work tied a missense DCLRE1C variant to beta-chain V and J trimming. Excluded were some V segments that proved indistinguishable, including TRBV6-2 and TRBV6-3. An analysis done earlier found most TCR beta V segments productive about 90% or about 30% of the time. An assumption of roughly uniform sequencing depth across donors underlay the presence/absence analyses.

This receptor was taken from a male donor in good health and CMV-seropositive. The J gene is TRBJ2-7, the V gene TRBV9; 7 bases agree with TRBD1. Source material: PBMCs. CDR3 DNA: TGTGCCAGCGGCAAGACAGGGTGGGGGCACGAGCAGTACTTC. Translated: CASGKTGWGHEQYF.